The clone carrying this TCR beta chain was seen only a few times. Each donor (without exception) was a healthy Caucasian. These data come from a study of identical twins. The CDR3 is 14 residues long. Looked up from germline, CDR1 is MNHEY and CDR2 is SVGEGT. The V end lost 0 bases, the J end lost 4 bases, and 9 bases lay between the germline ends. TCRdb ran MiXCR on the 5' RACE reads and lists one entry per CDR3 protein. The table lists some 250,000 distinct CDR3 sequences, 6.5% of them singletons. These data were likewise used in another study, on T cells expressing NK-cell markers.

Sequenced material: CD8+ T cells sorted from blood. The chain couples TRBV6-2 or TRBV6-3 to TRBJ1-1; TRBD1 is a possible D gene (5 bases). The sequence was collected from a woman under 30 in good health. The CDR3 region has the DNA TGTGCCAGCAGTTACTCGCGAAGGGGCACTGAAGCTTTCTTT. Encoded protein: CASSYSRRGTEAFF.